Each of the 32 T cell receptor beta chains below was sequenced from the same sample in a study of radiotherapy plus CTLA-4 blockade in lung cancer. Method: immunoSEQ multiplex PCR; TCRdb's copy keeps in-frame clones and lacks some. The profile shows about 28,000 clones, around three quarters of them singletons. This specimen consisted of peripheral blood, obtained from a patient treated with radiotherapy plus ipilimumab. The receptors shown here come from a human donor with non-small cell lung cancer that progressed on radiotherapy plus ipilimumab.

This clone was detected only a few times. The gene calls are TRBV7-6 and TRBJ1-1; the D is unclear. Germline V gene lookup returns CDR1 SGHVS and CDR2 FNYEAQ. The CDR3 consists of 12 residues. Trimming pared 4 bases from V and 5 bases from J, leaving 8 bases between. The CDR3 loop reads CASSSPRTEAFF. DNA for the CDR3: TGTGCCAGCAGCTCCCCGAGGACTGAAGCTTTCTTT.

DNA for the CDR3: TGTGCCAGCACGAGGGGGCTTAACTATGGCTACACCTTC. Encoded protein: CASTRGLNYGYTF. The gene calls are TRBV28 and TRBJ1-2, with 7 bases lining up with TRBD1. The V and J ends lost 7 bases and 1 base, in that order; junction bases with no gene match: 3. This CDR3 contains 13 residues. The V gene's germline CDR1 is MDHEN and CDR2 SYDVKM.

This chain uses TRBV7-9 with TRBJ1-4, with 8 bases that match TRBD1. Germline-derived CDR1 and CDR2 are SEHNR and FQNEAQ (reference sequence). V dropped 2 bases and J dropped 8; count of bases not matched to a gene: 4. CDR3 length: 14 amino acids. The CDR3 here is CASSLQGAREKLFF. The CDR3, as DNA: TGTGCCAGCAGCTTACAGGGGGCCAGGGAAAAACTGTTTTTT.

This clone was seen just once. The chain carries TRBV2 and TRBJ1-1, with D hard to call. Trimming left V 5 bases short and J 4 bases short, with 8 bases between. The CDR3 runs to 12 residues. Germline lookup yields CDR1 SNHLY and CDR2 FYNNEI. Here the CDR3 DNA reads TGTGCCAGCAGTTTACAGAGCACTGAAGCTTTCTTT. Translating it yields CASSLQSTEAFF.

This clone occurred once. This chain uses TRBV5-6 with TRBJ1-1; 8 bases are shared with TRBD1. CDR1 is SGHDT, CDR2 YYEEEE, per germline. This CDR3 comprises 14 residues. V was pared by 0 bases and J by 7 bases, with 5 bases of the junction left unmatched. The CDR3 protein is CASSLVPTGVEAFF. In DNA form, the CDR3 reads TGTGCCAGCAGCTTGGTACCGACAGGGGTTGAAGCTTTCTTT.

This clone was detected only once. The rearrangement uses TRBV27 and TRBJ1-5; D is possibly TRBD1 (6 bases). Per germline, CDR1 MNHEY and CDR2 SMNVEV (reference sequence). There are 15 residues in the CDR3. Deletions cut 0 bases from V and 7 bases from J, with 13 bases between. The CDR3 reads CASSLSPQGSQPQHF. The CDR3 region has the DNA TGTGCCAGCAGTTTATCCCCACAGGGATCCCAGCCCCAGCATTTT.

The chain combines TRBV7-2 with TRBJ2-1, with 9 bases matching TRBD2. J gave up 9 bases and V 4 bases, and 4 bases lay outside the gene matches. CDR1 and CDR2 (germline): SGHTA, FQGNSA. The CDR3 runs 13 residues. CDR3 sequence (DNA): TGTGCCAGCAGCTCCGGGACTAGCTCTGAGCAGTTCTTC. It is translated as CASSSGTSSEQFF.

The J gene is TRBJ2-2, the V gene TRBV7-2; no firm D call. With 7 bases removed from V and 1 base from J, the gap between germline ends came to 4 bases. Per germline, CDR1 SGHTA and CDR2 FQGNSA. The CDR3 contains 12 residues. CDR3 protein: CASTWNTGELFF. CDR3 bases: TGTGCCAGCACCTGGAACACCGGGGAGCTGTTTTTT.

The chain employs TRBV14 and TRBJ1-5, with TRBD1 identical over 7 bases. V was pared by 1 base and J by 5 bases, with 2 bases of the junction left unmatched. Germline V CDR1 and CDR2: SGHDN, FVKESK. CDR3 length: 14 residues. This CDR3 reads CASSQVGGHQPQHF. The CDR3 nucleotides are TGTGCCAGCAGCCAAGTAGGGGGCCATCAGCCCCAGCATTTT.

The chain combines TRBV6-4 with TRBJ2-1; D possibly uses TRBD1 or TRBD2 (5 bases each). CDR1 and CDR2 (germline): MRHNA, SNTAGT. This CDR3 region has 17 residues. V dropped 0 bases and J dropped 0 bases, with 12 bases sitting between them. The CDR3 loop reads CASSDSGAISSYNEQFF. The CDR3 bases are TGTGCCAGCAGTGACTCCGGGGCAATTAGCTCCTACAATGAGCAGTTCTTC.

This chain connects TRBV29-1 to TRBJ2-5, with D possibly being TRBD2 (5 bases). Per the germline V gene, CDR1 is SQVTM and CDR2 is ANQGSEA. The V end was cut by 3 bases, the J end by 5 bases, with 13 bases between. CDR3 length equals 13 residues. The CDR3 loop reads CSVDGLARETQYF. In DNA form, the CDR3 reads TGCAGCGTTGATGGGCTAGCTAGGGAGACCCAGTACTTC.

The rearrangement links TRBV19 to TRBJ1-4; TRBD1 is a possible D gene (5 bases). Germline assignment: CDR1 LNHDA and CDR2 SQIVND (reference sequence). The CDR3 has 15 residues. Between the trimmed V and J ends, which lost 3 bases and 13 bases, there was a span of 21 bases. The CDR3 region has the DNA TGTGCCAGTAGTATCCGATATGCAACTAATGGGGGACTGTTTTTT. Its protein product is CASSIRYATNGGLFF.

The rearrangement links TRBV4-1 to TRBJ1-1; tentatively, D is TRBD1 (5 bases). V lost 0 bases to trimming and J lost 0 bases, with 8 bases between them. Germline lookup yields CDR1 MGHRA and CDR2 YSYEKL. The CDR3 covers 15 residues. CDR3 protein: CASSQEGGMNTEAFF. In DNA, the CDR3 is TGCGCCAGCAGCCAAGAGGGGGGGATGAACACTGAAGCTTTCTTT.

This clone was detected only a few times. The chain carries TRBV28 and TRBJ1-2; the D is unclear. Between the trimmed V and J ends, which lost 8 bases and 7 bases, there was a span of 23 bases. This CDR3 contains 15 residues. Per germline, CDR1 MDHEN and CDR2 SYDVKM. CDR3 sequence (DNA): TGTGCCAGCTCCCTCAGGCAGACTGGCGGCTCTGGCTACACCTTC. This translates into CASSLRQTGGSGYTF.

This rearrangement joins TRBV2 to TRBJ1-1; D not certain. Germline loops: CDR1 SNHLY, CDR2 FYNNEI. CDR3 size: 15 residues. V was trimmed by 2 bases and J by 0 bases, leaving 10 bases between them. CDR3 amino acids: CASSEKQFMNTEAFF. The DNA for the CDR3 is TGTGCCAGCAGTGAAAAGCAGTTCATGAACACTGAAGCTTTCTTT.

This chain joins TRBV6-6 and TRBJ2-7, with D possibly matching TRBD2 (6 bases). CDR1 is MNHNY and CDR2 is SVGAGI in the germline V gene (reference sequence). This CDR3 spans 15 amino acids. V shed 0 bases and J shed 3 bases, with 12 bases lying between them. The CDR3 spells CASSYSTSSYYEQYF. DNA for the CDR3: TGTGCCAGCAGTTACTCGACTAGTTCGTACTACGAGCAGTACTTC.

This chain links TRBV14 with TRBJ2-1; 8 nucleotides agree with TRBD1. Germline lookup yields CDR1 SGHDN and CDR2 FVKESK. V gave up 4 bases and J gave up 3 bases; unmatched junction bases: 8. The CDR3 is 16 amino acids. The CDR3 reads CASSPLAGGYYNEQFF. DNA for the CDR3: TGTGCCAGCAGCCCCCTTGCAGGGGGCTACTACAATGAGCAGTTCTTC.

This sequence joins TRBV28 and TRBJ1-5, with TRBD1 as a possible D gene (5 bases). With 5 bases removed from V and 4 bases from J, the gap between germline ends came to 12 bases. Germline V gene lookup returns CDR1 MDHEN and CDR2 SYDVKM. This CDR3 is built from 14 residues. The CDR3 is CASSVDGTNQPQHF. The CDR3 DNA sequence: TGTGCCAGCAGTGTGGACGGGACGAATCAGCCCCAGCATTTT.

This clone was seen a few times. The chain recombines TRBV4-2 with TRBJ2-3, with TRBD1 matching 8 bases. Germline CDR1 reads LGHNA; CDR2 reads YNFKEQ. This CDR3 comprises 20 residues. With V trimmed by 2 bases and J by 11 bases, 27 bases remained unmatched. This CDR3 is CASSQSFLGQGLFRQVGQYF. Here the CDR3 DNA reads TGTGCCAGCAGCCAATCCTTCCTAGGACAGGGCCTATTCCGCCAGGTTGGGCAGTATTTT.

V usage is TRBV29-1 and J usage is TRBJ2-3; no clear D. This CDR3 contains 11 residues. V lost 7 bases and J 5 bases, leaving 10 bases between the germline ends. Germline V CDR1 and CDR2: SQVTM, ANQGSEA. The CDR3: CSAHSLDTQYF. In DNA, the CDR3 is TGCAGCGCACACAGTCTAGATACGCAGTATTTT.

This chain connects TRBV4-1 to TRBJ2-5; weak D call: TRBD2 (6 bases). CDR1 MGHRA and CDR2 YSYEKL come from the germline V gene. The V and J ends lost 2 bases and 4 bases respectively, with 14 bases between them. The CDR3 runs 15 residues. CDR3 in amino acids: CASSQTPGDRETQYF. The CDR3, as DNA: TGCGCCAGCAGCCAAACGCCGGGGGACCGAGAGACCCAGTACTTC.

The chain employs TRBV4-2 and TRBJ2-5; D is perhaps TRBD1 (7 bases). The germline V gene encodes CDR1 LGHNA and CDR2 YNFKEQ. Trimming left V 0 bases short and J 5 bases short, with 13 bases between. This CDR3 has 15 amino acids. The CDR3 reads CASSQDPQGGETQYF. CDR3 DNA sequence: TGTGCCAGCAGCCAAGATCCCCAGGGGGGCGAGACCCAGTACTTC.

The rearrangement links TRBV5-4 to TRBJ2-5; D is tentatively TRBD1 or TRBD2 (6 bases each). V was shortened by 5 bases and J by 5 bases, with 19 bases between the two germline ends. Germline CDR1 reads SGHNT; CDR2 reads YYREEE (reference sequence). The CDR3 length is 15 residues. The CDR3 DNA reads TGTGCCAGCAGGCCCGGTTGGGGGGCAGGGGAGACCCAGTACTTC. Residues: CASRPGWGAGETQYF. Full variable domain (missing parts from reference TRBV5-4 and TRBJ2-5): ETGVTQSPTHLIKTRGQQVTLRCSSQSGHNTVSWYQQALGQGPQFIFQYYREEENGRGNFPPRFSGLQFPNYSSELNVNALELDDSALYLCASRPGWGAGETQYFGPGTRLLVL.

V is TRBV7-3 and J is TRBJ2-3, with a weak D call TRBD1 (6 bases). Germline CDR1 and CDR2: SGHTA and FQGTGA. Trimming cost V 4 bases and J 6 bases, with 14 bases left between them. This CDR3 is 14 amino acids long. The chain's CDR3 is CASSSQGIGDTQYF. CDR3 nucleotides: TGTGCCAGCAGCTCTCAGGGGATTGGCGATACGCAGTATTTT.

The sample holds a few counts of this clone. The rearrangement uses TRBV6-5 and TRBJ1-1; perhaps TRBD1 as D (6 bases). V was trimmed by 1 base and J by 4 bases, leaving 7 bases between them. Germline V gene sequence: CDR1 MNHEY, CDR2 SVGAGI. CDR3 size: 13 residues. CDR3 loop: CASSYLQGTEAFF. The CDR3 DNA reads TGTGCCAGCAGTTACTTACAGGGCACTGAAGCTTTCTTT.

This chain joins TRBV28 and TRBJ2-7, with 8 bases aligning to TRBD2. This CDR3 is 13 amino acids long. CDR1 is MDHEN and CDR2 is SYDVKM in the germline V gene. V shed 5 bases and J 3 bases; nucleotides not matched to a gene: 3. The DNA of the CDR3 is TGTGCCAGCAGTACACTAGCGGACTACGAGCAGTACTTC. Its translation: CASSTLADYEQYF.

The chain combines TRBV7-9 with TRBJ1-6; 8 nucleotides match TRBD1. J was trimmed by 6 bases and V by 6 bases; bases with no gene match: 7. The CDR3 is 15 amino acids. Per germline, CDR1 SEHNR and CDR2 FQNEAQ (reference sequence). CDR3 sequence (DNA): TGTGCCAGCAGTTCTGGACAGGGAGGTAATTCACCCCTCCACTTT. Its protein product is CASSSGQGGNSPLHF.

The V call is TRBV5-8, the J call TRBJ1-3; no reliable D call. This CDR3 has 15 amino acids. Trimming left V 0 bases short and J 0 bases short, with 7 bases between. Germline CDR1 is SGHTS and CDR2 is YDEGEE. CDR3 nucleotides: TGTGCCAGCAGCTTGGGACTTAGCTCTGGAAACACCATATATTTT. Translated: CASSLGLSSGNTIYF.

The CDR3, as DNA: TGTGCCAGCACCTACCGGGGTAGCGGAGCCACAGATACGCAGTATTTT. Its translation: CASTYRGSGATDTQYF. The chain has TRBV28 and TRBJ2-3; D perhaps matches TRBD2 (6 bases). Trimming shortened V by 7 bases and J by 2 bases, and 19 bases separated the two germline ends. The CDR3 spans 16 residues. Germline CDR1 is MDHEN and CDR2 is SYDVKM.

The chain combines TRBV19 with TRBJ2-1, with TRBD2 as a possible D gene (6 bases). This CDR3 spans 15 amino acids. Germline V lookup: CDR1 LNHDA, CDR2 SQIVND (reference sequence). V shed 5 bases and J shed 0 bases, with 11 bases lying between them. The DNA of the CDR3 is TGTGCCAGTAGTTTATGGGACTCCTCCTACAATGAGCAGTTCTTC. Translating gives CASSLWDSSYNEQFF.

The V gene is TRBV7-2, the J gene TRBJ1-1; no reliable D call. Germline V gives CDR1 SGHTA, CDR2 FQGNSA. The CDR3 covers 14 residues. The V gene lost 3 bases and the J gene lost 0 bases, with 8 bases spanning the gap. The CDR3 nucleotides read TGTGCCAGCAGCTTGGACGTGGTGAACACTGAAGCTTTCTTT. Protein sequence: CASSLDVVNTEAFF.

The chain is built from TRBV6-1 and TRBJ2-7; D call uncertain. The V gene's germline CDR1 is MNHNS and CDR2 SASEGT. This CDR3 region has 11 residues. The V and J ends lost 5 bases and 4 bases respectively, with 6 bases between them. The CDR3 sequence is CASSFQYEQYF. The CDR3 nucleotides read TGTGCCAGCAGTTTCCAATACGAGCAGTACTTC.